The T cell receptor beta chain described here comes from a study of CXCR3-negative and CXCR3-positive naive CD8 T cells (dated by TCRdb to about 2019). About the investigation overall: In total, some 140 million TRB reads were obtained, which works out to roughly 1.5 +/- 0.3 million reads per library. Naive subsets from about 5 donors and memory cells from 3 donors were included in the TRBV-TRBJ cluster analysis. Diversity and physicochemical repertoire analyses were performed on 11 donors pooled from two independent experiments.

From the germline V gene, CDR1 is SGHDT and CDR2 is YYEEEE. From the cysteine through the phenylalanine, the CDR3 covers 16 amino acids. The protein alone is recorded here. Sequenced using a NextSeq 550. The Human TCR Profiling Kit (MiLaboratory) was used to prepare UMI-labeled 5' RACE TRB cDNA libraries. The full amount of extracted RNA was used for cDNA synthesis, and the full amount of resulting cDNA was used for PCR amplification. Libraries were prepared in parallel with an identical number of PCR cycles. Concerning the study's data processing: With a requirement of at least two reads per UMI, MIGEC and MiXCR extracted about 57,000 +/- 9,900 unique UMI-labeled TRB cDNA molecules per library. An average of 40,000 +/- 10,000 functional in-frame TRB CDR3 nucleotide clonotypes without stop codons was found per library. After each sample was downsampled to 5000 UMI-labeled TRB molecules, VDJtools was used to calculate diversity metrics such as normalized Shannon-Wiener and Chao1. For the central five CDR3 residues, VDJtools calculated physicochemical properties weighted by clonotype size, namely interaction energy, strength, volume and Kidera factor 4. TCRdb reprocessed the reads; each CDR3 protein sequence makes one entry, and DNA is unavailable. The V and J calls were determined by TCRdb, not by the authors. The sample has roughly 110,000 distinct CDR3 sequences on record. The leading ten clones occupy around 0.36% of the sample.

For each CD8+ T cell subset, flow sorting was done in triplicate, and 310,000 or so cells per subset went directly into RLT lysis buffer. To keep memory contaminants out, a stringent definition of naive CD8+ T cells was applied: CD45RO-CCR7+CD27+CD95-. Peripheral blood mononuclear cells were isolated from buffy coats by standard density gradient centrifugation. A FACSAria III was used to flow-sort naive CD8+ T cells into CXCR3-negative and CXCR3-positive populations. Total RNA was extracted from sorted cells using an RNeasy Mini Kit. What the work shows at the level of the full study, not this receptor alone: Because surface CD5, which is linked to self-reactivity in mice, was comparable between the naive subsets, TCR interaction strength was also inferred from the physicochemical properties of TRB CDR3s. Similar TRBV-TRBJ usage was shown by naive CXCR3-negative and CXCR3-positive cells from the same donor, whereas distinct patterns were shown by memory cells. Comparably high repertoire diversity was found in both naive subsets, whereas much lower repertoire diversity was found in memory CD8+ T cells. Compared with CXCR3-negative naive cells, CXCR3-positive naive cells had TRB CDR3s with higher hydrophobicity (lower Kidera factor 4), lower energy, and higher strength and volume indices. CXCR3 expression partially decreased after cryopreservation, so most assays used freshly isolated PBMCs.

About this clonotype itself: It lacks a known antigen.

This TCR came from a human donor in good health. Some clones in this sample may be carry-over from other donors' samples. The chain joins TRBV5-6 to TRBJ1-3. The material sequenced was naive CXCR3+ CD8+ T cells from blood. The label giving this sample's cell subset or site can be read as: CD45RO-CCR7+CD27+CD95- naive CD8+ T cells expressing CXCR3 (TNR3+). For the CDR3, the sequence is CASSLAGIMSGNTIYF.